This record concerns one T cell receptor beta chain sequence. TCRdb's copy holds only in-frame clones and misses some; the assay was immunoSEQ multiplex PCR. In the table there are 190,000 or so clones, 90% to 95% of which are singletons. The sample is drawn from a study of control samples from healthy donors and cancer patients. Per germline, CDR1 MDHEN and CDR2 SYDVKM. V was trimmed by 10 bases and J by 6 bases, leaving 22 bases between them. CDR3 length equals 15 residues. The chain joins TRBV28 to TRBJ1-5; no clear D gene. The source is a man between 18 and 29 years old in good health. Sequenced sample: blood. The CDR3 sequence is CATGLIGPHGQPQHF. Here the CDR3 DNA reads TGTGCCACCGGCTTGATAGGGCCCCACGGTCAGCCCCAGCATTTT.